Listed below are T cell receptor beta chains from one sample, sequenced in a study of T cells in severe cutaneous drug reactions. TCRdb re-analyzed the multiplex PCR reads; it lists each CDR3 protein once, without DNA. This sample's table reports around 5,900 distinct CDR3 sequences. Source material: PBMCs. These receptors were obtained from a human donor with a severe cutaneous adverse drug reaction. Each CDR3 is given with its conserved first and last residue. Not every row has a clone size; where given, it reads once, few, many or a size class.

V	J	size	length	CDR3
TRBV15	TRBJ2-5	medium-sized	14	CATSSYQAQETQYF
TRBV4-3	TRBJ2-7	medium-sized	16	CASSQVTGTGGYEQYF
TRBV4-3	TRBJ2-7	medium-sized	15	CASSQQTGGPYEQYF
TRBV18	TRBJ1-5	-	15	CASSPVGQGNQPQHF
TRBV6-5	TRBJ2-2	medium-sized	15	CASSYSGSNTGELFF
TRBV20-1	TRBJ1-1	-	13	CSARITANTEAFF
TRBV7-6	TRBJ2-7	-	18	CASSITLTGDRGVYEQYF
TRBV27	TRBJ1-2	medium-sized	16	CASRPHPGQGAYGYTF
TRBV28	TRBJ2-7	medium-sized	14	CASSFSAGGGEQYF
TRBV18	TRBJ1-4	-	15	CASSPRGPTNEKLFF
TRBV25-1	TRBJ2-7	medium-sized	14	CASSIPGQAGEQYF
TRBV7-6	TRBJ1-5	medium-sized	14	CASSLRQGNQPQHF
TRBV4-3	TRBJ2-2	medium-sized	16	CASSQDPGGATGELFF
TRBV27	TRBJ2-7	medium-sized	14	CASSGSTGLKGQYF
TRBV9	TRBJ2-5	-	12	CASSVDSETQYF
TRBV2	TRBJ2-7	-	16	CASSETGAGGFYEQYF
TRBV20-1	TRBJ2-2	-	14	CSATGLVPAGELFF
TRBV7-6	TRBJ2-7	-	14	CASSYRDASYEQYF
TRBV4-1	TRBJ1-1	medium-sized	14	CASSSGLTNTEAFF
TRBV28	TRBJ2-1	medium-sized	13	CASNELASDEQFF
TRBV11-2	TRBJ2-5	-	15	CASSLKIATQETQYF
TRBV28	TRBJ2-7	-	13	CASSPGGDYEQYF
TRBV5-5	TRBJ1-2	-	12	CASSLDGYGYTF
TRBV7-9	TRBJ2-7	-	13	CASSLGDRNEQYF
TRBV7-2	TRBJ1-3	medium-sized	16	CASSLLTGGSGNTIYF
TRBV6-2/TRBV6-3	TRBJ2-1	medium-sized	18	CASSYSYSVSSFHNEQFF
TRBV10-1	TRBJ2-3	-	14	CASSESPGGNTQYF